This T cell receptor (beta chain) was recorded in a study of early T cells in non-severe SARS-CoV-2 infection. The overall study: Sequencing was performed on bulk RNA from unsorted whole blood, leaving chains unpaired. Overall study results and limits: Lookups in VDJdb leaned toward anti-spike CD8 responses and missed private and CD4 specificities.

Germline loops: CDR1 LNHDA, CDR2 SQIVND (reference sequence). The length of the CDR3 is 14 residues. V shed 10 bases and J 0 bases; nucleotides not matched to a gene: 9. In its sample, this clonotype was seen a few times. Its matching antigen is unknown. Tagging with unique molecular identifiers was applied to individual cDNA molecules. TCRdb redid the calling of the 5' RACE reads with MiXCR, one entry per CDR3 protein. The sample carries more than 55,000 distinct CDR3 sequences, approximately 6.1% recorded once. This sequence joins TRBV19 and TRBJ2-7, with 7 bases matching TRBD1. The sequence was obtained from an adult who was a healthcare worker with PCR-confirmed SARS-CoV-2 infection or an uninfected control (not recorded which). Sample: whole blood, taken at baseline. The CDR3 DNA reads TGTGCCACCTCCGGGACAGCTCTCTCCTACGAGCAGTACTTC. Protein sequence: CATSGTALSYEQYF.